This paragraph reports one T cell receptor (beta chain). Authors' methods: Amplification from reference gene primers served as the basis for estimated nucleated cell counts. Profiled with immunoSEQ multiplex PCR; TCRdb holds only in-frame clones, not every one. The V and J calls and clone size were taken over from that table, and D and trimming were inferred from the DNA. The sample holds under 250,000 clones, around 86% seen once. These data originate in a study of blood T cell repertoires in COVID-19. Study as a whole: Sites across the United States, Italy and Spain contributed samples from acute and convalescent COVID-19. The cDNA or gDNA used as material had been derived from T cells, B-cell-depleted T cells, or PBMCs.

V was trimmed by 5 bases and J by 2 bases, leaving 13 bases between them. Germline values: CDR1 SNHLY, CDR2 FYNNEI. The CDR3 consists of 14 residues. The sequencing input was peripheral blood. The sequence was obtained from a man aged 60 to 69 who had recovered from COVID-19. This chain connects TRBV2 to TRBJ2-7; D may be TRBD1 (7 bases). The CDR3 nucleotides read TGTGCCAGCAGTACCCAGGGGGGTCCCTACGAGCAGTACTTC. This gives the protein CASSTQGGPYEQYF.